This TCR beta chain was sequenced for a study of identical twins. TCRdb re-called the 5' RACE reads through MiXCR, storing one row per CDR3 protein. The sample has hundreds of thousands of distinct CDR3 sequences; 8.6% are singletons. Study-level results: In cord blood, abundant beta clonotypes had fewer insertions; memory showed no trend. Invariant MAIT and iNKT cells may have partly biased zero-insertion analyses.

The germline gives CDR1 MNHNS, CDR2 SASEGT. This CDR3 is built from 15 residues. V gave up 6 bases and J gave up 8 bases, with 22 bases separating them. This clonotype was seen more than once but under ten times. Its antigen is not known. These data were also reused for a study on yellow fever vaccine responses in identical twins.

The sequencing sample was made of PBMCs. The chain carries TRBV6-1 and TRBJ1-2; D is perhaps TRBD1 (6 bases). The receptor comes from a woman aged 18-30 years in good health. The CDR3 DNA is TGTGCCAGCAGACGTGGGACACCCACGTCGAGCGGCTACACCTTC. It codes for CASRRGTPTSSGYTF.